This TCR beta chain is drawn from a study of graft-versus-host responses after intestinal transplantation. The repertoire was sequenced with immunoSEQ multiplex PCR; TCRdb's copy has only in-frame clones and lacks some. The sample consists of about 110,000 clones, around 90% of them appearing once. This clone was seen only once. Its antigen is as yet unknown. The germline V gene encodes CDR1 SGHRS and CDR2 YFSETQ. The CDR3 contains 15 residues. The V end lost 0 bases, the J end lost 7 bases, and 13 bases lay between the germline ends. The input for sequencing was unstimulated CD4+ T cells sorted from spleen or lymph node cells, taken before transplant. This TCR came from a human donor who was the organ donor for an intestinal transplant. The V call is TRBV5-1, the J call TRBJ2-2; D not resolved. CDR3 region: CASSLEPHTVGELFF. The CDR3 DNA reads TGCGCCAGCAGCTTGGAGCCCCACACGGTCGGGGAGCTGTTTTTT.